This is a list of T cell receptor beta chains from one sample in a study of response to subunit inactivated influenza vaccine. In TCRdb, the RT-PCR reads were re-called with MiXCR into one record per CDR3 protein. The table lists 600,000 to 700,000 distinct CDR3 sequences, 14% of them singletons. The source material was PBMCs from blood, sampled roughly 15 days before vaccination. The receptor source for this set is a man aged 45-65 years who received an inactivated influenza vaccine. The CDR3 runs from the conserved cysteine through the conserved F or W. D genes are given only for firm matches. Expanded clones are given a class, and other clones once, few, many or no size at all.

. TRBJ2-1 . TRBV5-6 CASSLARGVRNEQFF TGTGCCAGCAGCTTGGCCAGGGGTGTCCGGAATGAGCAGTTCTTC
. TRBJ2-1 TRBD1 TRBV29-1 CSVETRQGIRDEQFF TGCAGCGTTGAAACCAGACAGGGGATTAGAGATGAGCAGTTCTTC
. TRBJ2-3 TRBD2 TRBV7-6 CASTGTSFSPGSTDTQYF TGTGCCAGCACCGGGACTAGCTTTAGTCCCGGTAGCACAGATACGCAGTATTTT
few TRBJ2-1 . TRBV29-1 CSVEGEYRRNEQFF TGCAGCGTTGAGGGGGAATACCGGAGGAATGAGCAGTTCTTC
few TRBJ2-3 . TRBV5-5 CASSFRRDRTDTQYF TGTGCCAGCAGCTTCCGCAGGGATCGTACAGATACGCAGTATTTT
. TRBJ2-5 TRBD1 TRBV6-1 CASIRTGGYQETQYF TGTGCCAGCATCCGGACAGGGGGATACCAAGAGACCCAGTACTTC
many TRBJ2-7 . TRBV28 CASRDNSYEQYF TGTGCCAGCAGGGACAACTCCTACGAGCAGTACTTC
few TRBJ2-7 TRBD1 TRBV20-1 CSAKGTESYEQYF TGCAGTGCTAAAGGGACAGAATCCTACGAGCAGTACTTC
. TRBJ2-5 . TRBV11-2 CASSLGPGSGETQYF TGTGCCAGCAGCTTAGGGCCAGGGTCGGGGGAGACCCAGTACTTC
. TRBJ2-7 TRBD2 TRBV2 CASNFFSGRSSYEQYF TGTGCCAGCAACTTCTTTAGCGGGAGGAGCTCCTACGAGCAGTACTTC
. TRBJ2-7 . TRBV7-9 CASSDPGETVYEQYF TGTGCCAGCAGCGATCCAGGGGAAACGGTCTACGAGCAGTACTTC
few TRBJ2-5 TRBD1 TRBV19 CASSPRTGYQETQYF TGTGCCAGTAGTCCCCGGACAGGGTATCAAGAGACCCAGTACTTC
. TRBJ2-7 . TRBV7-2 CASSLNFHVYEQYF TGTGCCAGCAGCTTAAACTTCCATGTCTACGAGCAGTACTTC
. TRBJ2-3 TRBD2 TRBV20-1 CSARVASGRVRDTQYF TGCAGTGCTAGAGTGGCTAGCGGGAGGGTTAGAGATACGCAGTATTTT
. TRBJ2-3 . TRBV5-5 CASSVLSTDTQYF TGTGCCAGCAGCGTCCTTAGCACAGATACGCAGTATTTT
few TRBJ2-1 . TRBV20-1 CSAAAVTNEQFF TGCAGTGCGGCAGCGGTCACCAATGAGCAGTTCTTC
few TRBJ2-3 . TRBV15 CATSSRQTDTQYF TGTGCCACCAGCTCACGACAGACAGATACGCAGTATTTT